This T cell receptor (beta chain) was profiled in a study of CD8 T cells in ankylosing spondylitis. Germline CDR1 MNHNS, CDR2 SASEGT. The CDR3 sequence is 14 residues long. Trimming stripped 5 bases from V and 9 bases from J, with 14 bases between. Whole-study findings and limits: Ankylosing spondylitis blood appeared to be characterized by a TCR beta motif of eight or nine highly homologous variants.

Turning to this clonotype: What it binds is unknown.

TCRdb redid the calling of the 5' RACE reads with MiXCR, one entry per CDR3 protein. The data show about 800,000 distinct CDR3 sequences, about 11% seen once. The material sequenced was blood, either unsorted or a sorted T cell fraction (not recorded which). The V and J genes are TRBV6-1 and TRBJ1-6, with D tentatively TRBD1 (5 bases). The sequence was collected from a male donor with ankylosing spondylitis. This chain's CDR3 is CASSKEGGVSPLHF. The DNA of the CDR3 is TGTGCCAGCAGTAAAGAGGGAGGGGTTTCACCCCTCCACTTT.